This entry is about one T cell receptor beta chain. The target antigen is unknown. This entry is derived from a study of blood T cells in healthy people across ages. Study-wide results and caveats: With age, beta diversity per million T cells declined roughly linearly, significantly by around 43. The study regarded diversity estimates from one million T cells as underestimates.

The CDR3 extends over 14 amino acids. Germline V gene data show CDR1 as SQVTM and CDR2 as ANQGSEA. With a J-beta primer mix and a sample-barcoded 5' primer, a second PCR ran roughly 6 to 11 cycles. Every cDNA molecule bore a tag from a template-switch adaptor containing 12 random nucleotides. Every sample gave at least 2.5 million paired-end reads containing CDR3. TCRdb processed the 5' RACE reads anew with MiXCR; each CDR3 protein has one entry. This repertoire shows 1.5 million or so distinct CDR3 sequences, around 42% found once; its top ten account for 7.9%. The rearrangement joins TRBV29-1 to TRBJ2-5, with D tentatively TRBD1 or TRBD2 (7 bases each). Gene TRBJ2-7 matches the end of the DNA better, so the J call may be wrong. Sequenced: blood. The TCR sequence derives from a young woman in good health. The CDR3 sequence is CSVGEGTANYEQYF. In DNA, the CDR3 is TGCAGCGTTGGGGAGGGGACAGCGAACTACGAGCAGTACTTC.